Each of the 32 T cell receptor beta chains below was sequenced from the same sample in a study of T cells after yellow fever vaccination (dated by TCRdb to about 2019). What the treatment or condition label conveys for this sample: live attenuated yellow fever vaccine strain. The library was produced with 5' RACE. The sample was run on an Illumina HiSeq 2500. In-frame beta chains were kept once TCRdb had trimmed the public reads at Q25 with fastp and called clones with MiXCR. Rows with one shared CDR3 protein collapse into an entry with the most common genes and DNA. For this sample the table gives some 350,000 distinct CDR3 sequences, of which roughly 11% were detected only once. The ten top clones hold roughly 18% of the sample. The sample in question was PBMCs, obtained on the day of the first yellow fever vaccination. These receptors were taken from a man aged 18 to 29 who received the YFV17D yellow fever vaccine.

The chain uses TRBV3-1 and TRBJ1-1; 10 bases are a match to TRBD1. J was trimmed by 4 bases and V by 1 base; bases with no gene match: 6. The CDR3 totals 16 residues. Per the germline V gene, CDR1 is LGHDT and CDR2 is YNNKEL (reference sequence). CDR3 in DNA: TGTGCCAGCAGCCAAGTTGGGGACAGGGGAGGCACTGAAGCTTTCTTT. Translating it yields CASSQVGDRGGTEAFF. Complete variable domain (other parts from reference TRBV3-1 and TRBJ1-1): DTAVSQTPKYLVTQMGNDKSIKCEQNLGHDTMYWYKQDSKKFLKIMFSYNNKELIINETVPNRFSPKSPDKAHLNLHINSLELGDSAVYFCASSQVGDRGGTEAFFGQGTRLTVV.

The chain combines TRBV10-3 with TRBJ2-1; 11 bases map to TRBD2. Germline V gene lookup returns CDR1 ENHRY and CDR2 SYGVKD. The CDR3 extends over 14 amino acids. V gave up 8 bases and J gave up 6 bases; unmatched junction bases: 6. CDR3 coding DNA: TGTGCCATCGGATTAGCGGGGGGGAGCAATGAGCAGTTCTTC. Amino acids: CAIGLAGGSNEQFF.

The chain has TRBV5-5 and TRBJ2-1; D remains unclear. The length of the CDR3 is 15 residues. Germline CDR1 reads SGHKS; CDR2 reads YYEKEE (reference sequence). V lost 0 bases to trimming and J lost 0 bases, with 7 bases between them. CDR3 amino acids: CASSLELSSYNEQFF. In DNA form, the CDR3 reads TGTGCCAGCAGCTTGGAGCTGAGCTCCTACAATGAGCAGTTCTTC.

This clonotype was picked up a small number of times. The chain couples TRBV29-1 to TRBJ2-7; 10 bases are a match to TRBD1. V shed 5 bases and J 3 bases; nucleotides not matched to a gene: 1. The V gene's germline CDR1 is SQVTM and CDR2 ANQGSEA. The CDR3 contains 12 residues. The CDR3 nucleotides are TGCAGCGTTCGGACAGGGGGCTACGAGCAGTACGTC. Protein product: CSVRTGGYEQYV.

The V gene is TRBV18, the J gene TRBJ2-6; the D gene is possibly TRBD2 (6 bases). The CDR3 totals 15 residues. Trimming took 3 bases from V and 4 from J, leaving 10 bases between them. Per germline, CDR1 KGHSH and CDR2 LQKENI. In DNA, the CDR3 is TGTGCCAGCTCACCGCGGGACCAAGGGGCCAACGTCCTGACTTTC. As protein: CASSPRDQGANVLTF.

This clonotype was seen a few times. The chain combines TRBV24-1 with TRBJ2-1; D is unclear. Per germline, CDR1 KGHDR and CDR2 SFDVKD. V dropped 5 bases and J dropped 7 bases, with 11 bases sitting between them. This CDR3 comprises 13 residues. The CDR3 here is CATSGENSNEQFF. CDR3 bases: TGTGCCACCAGTGGTGAGAATTCAAATGAGCAGTTCTTC.

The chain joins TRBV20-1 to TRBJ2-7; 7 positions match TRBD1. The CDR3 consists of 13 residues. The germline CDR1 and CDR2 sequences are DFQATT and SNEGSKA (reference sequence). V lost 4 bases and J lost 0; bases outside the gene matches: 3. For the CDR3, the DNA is TGCAGTGCTACTACAGGGGCCTCCTACGAGCAGTACTTC. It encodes CSATTGASYEQYF.

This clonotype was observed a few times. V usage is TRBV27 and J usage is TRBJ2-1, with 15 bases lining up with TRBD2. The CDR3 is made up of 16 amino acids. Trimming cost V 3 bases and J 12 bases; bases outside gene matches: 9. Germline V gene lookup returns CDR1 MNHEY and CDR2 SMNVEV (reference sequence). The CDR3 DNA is TGTGCCAGCAGTTTCCCGGGACTAGCGGGGGGCTCGGGGCAGTTCTTC. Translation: CASSFPGLAGGSGQFF.

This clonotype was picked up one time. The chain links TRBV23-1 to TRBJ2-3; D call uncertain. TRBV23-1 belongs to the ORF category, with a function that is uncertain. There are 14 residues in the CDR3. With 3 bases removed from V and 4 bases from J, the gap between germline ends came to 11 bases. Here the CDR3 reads CASSQQMRPDTQYF. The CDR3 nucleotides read TGCGCCAGCAGTCAGCAGATGCGCCCAGATACGCAGTATTTT.

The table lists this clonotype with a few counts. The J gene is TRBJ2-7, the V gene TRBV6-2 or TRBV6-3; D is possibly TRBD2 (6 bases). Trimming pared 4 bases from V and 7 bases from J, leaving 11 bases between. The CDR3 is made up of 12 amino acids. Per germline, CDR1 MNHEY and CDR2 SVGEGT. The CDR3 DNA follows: TGTGCCAGCAGTTTGCTAGCGAATGAGCAGTACGTC. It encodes CASSLLANEQYV.

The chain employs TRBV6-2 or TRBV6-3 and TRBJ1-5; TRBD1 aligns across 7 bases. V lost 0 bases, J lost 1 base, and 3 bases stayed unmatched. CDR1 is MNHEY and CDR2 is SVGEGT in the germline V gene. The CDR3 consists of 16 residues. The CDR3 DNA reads TGTGCCAGCAGTTACTCGCCAGGGGGAAGCAATCAGCCCCAGCATTTT. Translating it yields CASSYSPGGSNQPQHF.

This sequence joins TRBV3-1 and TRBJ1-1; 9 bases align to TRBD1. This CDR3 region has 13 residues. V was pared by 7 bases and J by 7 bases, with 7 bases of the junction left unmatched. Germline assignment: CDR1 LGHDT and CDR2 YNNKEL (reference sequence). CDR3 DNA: TGTGCCAGCACCCTCACAGGGGGCGATGAAGCTTTCTTT. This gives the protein CASTLTGGDEAFF.

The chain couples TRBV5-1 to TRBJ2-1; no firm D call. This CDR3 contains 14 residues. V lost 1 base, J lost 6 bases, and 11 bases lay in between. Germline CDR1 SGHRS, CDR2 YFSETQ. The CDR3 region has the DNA TGCGCCAGCAGCTTGAACCCCACTGGCAATGAGCAGTTCTTC. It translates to CASSLNPTGNEQFF.

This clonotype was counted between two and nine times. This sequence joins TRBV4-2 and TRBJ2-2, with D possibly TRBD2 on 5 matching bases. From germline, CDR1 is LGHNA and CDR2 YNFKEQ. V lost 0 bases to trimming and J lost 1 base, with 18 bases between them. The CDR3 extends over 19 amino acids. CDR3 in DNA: TGTGCCAGCAGCCAAGACGGGGAAAAGACGATGGTGAACACCGGGGAGCTGTTTTTT. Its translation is CASSQDGEKTMVNTGELFF.

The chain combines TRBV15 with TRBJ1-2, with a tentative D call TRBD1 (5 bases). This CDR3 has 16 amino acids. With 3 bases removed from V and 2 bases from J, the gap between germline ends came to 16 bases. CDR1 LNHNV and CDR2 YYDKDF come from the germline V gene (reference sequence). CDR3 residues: CATSSSPPGTNYGYTF. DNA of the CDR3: TGTGCCACCAGCAGTTCTCCTCCCGGGACCAACTATGGCTACACCTTC.

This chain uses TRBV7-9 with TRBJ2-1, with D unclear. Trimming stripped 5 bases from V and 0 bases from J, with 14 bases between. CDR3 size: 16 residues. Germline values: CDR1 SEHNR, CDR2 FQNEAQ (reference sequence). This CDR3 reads CASSPSSTGSYNEQFF. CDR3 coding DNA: TGTGCCAGCAGCCCGTCCTCGACGGGCTCCTACAATGAGCAGTTCTTC.

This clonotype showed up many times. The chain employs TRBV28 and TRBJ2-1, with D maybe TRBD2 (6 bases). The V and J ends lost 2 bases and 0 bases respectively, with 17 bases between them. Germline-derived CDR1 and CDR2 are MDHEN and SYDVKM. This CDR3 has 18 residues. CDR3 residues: CASSLLSGGSPSYNEQFF. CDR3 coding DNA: TGTGCCAGCAGTTTACTATCCGGAGGGAGTCCCTCCTACAATGAGCAGTTCTTC. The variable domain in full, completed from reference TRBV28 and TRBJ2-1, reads DVKVTQSSRYLVKRTGEKVFLECVQDMDHENMFWYRQDPGLGLRLIYFSYDVKMKEKGDIPEGYSVSREKKERFSLILESASTNQTSMYLCASSLLSGGSPSYNEQFFGPGTRLTVL.

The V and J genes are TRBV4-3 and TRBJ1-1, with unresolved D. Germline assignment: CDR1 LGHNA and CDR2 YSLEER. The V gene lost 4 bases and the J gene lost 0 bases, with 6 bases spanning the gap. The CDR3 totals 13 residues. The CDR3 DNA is TGCGCCAGCAGCCCGGCTATGAACACTGAAGCTTTCTTT. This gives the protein CASSPAMNTEAFF.

The CDR3 DNA is TGTGCCAGCAGCCAAGGGGCAGGGGGCTTTTACGAGCAGTACGTC. This sequence encodes CASSQGAGGFYEQYV. The V call is TRBV14, the J call TRBJ2-7; TRBD1 agrees at 8 bases. Unmatched junction bases numbered 6, after V lost 1 base and J lost 4 bases. Germline values: CDR1 SGHDN, CDR2 FVKESK. This CDR3 comprises 15 residues.

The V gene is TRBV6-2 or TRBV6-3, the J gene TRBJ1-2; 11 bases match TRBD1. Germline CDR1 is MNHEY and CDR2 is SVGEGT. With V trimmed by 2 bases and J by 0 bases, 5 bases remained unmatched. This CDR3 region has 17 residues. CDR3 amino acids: CASSYGTGGRPNYGYTF. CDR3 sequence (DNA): TGTGCCAGCAGTTACGGGACAGGGGGAAGACCTAACTATGGCTACACCTTC.

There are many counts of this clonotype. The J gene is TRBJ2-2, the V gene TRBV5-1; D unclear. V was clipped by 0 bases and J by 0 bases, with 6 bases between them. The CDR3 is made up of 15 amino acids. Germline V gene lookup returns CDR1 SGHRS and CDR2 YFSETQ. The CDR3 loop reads CASSLDWANTGELFF. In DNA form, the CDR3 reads TGCGCCAGCAGCTTGGACTGGGCGAACACCGGGGAGCTGTTTTTT.

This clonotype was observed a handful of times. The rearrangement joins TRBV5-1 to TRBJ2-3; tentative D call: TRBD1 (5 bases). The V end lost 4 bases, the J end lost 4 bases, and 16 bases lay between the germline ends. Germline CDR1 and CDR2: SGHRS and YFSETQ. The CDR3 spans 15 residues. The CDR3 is CASSIGTGTADTQYF. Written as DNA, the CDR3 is TGCGCCAGCAGCATAGGAACAGGCACGGCAGATACGCAGTATTTT.

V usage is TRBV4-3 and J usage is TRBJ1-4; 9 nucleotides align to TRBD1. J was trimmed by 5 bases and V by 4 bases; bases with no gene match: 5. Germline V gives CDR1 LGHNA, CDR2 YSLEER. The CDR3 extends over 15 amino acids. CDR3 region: CASSRGQGRNEKLFF. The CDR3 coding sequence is TGCGCCAGCAGCCGAGGACAGGGGCGGAATGAAAAACTGTTTTTT.

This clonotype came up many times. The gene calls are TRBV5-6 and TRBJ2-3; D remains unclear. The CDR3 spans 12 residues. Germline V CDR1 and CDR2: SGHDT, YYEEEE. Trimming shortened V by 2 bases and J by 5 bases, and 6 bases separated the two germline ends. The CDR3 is CASSFPQDTQYF. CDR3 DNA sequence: TGTGCCAGCAGCTTCCCACAAGATACGCAGTATTTT.

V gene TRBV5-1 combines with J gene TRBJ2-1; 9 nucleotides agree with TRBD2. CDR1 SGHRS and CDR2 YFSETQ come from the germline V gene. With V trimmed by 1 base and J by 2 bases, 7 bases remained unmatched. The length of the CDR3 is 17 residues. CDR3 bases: TGCGCCAGCAGCTTGCTGGCGGGGGGGAATACCTACAATGAGCAGTTCTTC. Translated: CASSLLAGGNTYNEQFF. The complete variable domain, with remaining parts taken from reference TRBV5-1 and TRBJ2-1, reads KAGVTQTPRYLIKTRGQQVTLSCSPISGHRSVSWYQQTPGQGLQFLFEYFSETQRNKGNFPGRFSGRQFSNSRSEMNVSTLELGDSALYLCASSLLAGGNTYNEQFFGPGTRLTVL.

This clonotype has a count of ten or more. CDR3 nucleotide sequence: TGTGCCAGCAGCACCTCAGACGGACATGAGCAGTTCTTC. This sequence encodes CASSTSDGHEQFF. The chain links TRBV7-3 to TRBJ2-1; D call uncertain. The CDR3 contains 13 residues. Per the germline V gene, CDR1 is SGHTA and CDR2 is FQGTGA. Trimming stripped 5 bases from V and 8 bases from J, with 13 bases between.

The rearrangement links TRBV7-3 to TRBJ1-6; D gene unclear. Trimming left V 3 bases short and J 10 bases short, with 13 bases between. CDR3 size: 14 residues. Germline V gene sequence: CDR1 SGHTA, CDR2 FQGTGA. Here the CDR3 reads CASSFQPWRSPLHF. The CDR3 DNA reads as TGTGCCAGCAGCTTTCAGCCCTGGAGATCACCCCTCCACTTT.

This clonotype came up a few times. CDR3 in amino acids: CASSQEGTDAYEQYF. The DNA of the CDR3 is TGTGCCAGCAGCCAAGAAGGGACAGACGCCTACGAGCAGTACTTC. The chain is built from TRBV4-2 and TRBJ2-7; 7 nucleotides match TRBD1. The germline gives CDR1 LGHNA, CDR2 YNFKEQ. V gave up 0 bases and J gave up 2 bases; unmatched junction bases: 4. This CDR3 spans 15 amino acids.

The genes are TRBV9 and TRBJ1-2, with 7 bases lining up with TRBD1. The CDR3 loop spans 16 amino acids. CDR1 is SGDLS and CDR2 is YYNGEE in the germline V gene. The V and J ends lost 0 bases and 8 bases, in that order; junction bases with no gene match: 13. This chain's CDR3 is CASSVASRGGPSGYTF. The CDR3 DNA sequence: TGTGCCAGCAGCGTAGCTTCGAGAGGGGGCCCTTCAGGCTACACCTTC.

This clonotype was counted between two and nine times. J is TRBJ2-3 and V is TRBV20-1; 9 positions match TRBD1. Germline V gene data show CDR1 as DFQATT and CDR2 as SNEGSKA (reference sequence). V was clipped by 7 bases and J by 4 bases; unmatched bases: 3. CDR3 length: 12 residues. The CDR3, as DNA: TGCAGTGTTAGGGACAGGGCAGATACGCAGTATTTT. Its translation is CSVRDRADTQYF.

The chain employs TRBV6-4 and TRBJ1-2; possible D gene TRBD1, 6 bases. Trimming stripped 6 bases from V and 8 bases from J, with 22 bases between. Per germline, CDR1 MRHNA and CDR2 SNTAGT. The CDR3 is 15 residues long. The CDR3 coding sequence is TGTGCCAGCAGCCGGGACACCGTTGGAACCTACGGCTACACCTTC. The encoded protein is CASSRDTVGTYGYTF.

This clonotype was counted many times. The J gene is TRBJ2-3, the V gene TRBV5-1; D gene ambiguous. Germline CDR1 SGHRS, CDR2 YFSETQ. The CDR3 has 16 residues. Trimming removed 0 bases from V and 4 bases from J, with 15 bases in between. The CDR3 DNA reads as TGCGCCAGCAGCTTGGTTGGATTGGGGTCCGCAGATACGCAGTATTTT. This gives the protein CASSLVGLGSADTQYF.